This TCR beta chain was identified during a study of graft-versus-host responses after intestinal transplantation. Background on the study: Tacrolimus plus steroids were given to all recipients for two to three years, preceded by anti-thymocyte globulin induction.

Germline CDR1 reads SEHNR; CDR2 reads FQNEAQ (reference sequence). CDR3 length equals 16 residues. Trimming removed 1 base from V and 2 bases from J, with 14 bases in between. Measured with immunoSEQ multiplex PCR; TCRdb has only the in-frame clones, and not every one. The sample carries under 20,000 clones, 86% recorded once. Concerning this clone itself: No antigen is known for it.

General study findings and limits: GvH clones surfaced in recipient marrow, some emerging earlier in ileum or blood. Circulating GvH clone levels at their peak were associated with HvG declines (early post-transplant).

This receptor was taken from a human patient who received an intestinal transplant, so some T cells may come from the graft donor. The rearrangement uses TRBV7-9 and TRBJ1-1; D gene ambiguous. Sample: PBMCs, taken less than 240 days after intestinal transplant. CDR3 amino acids: CASSLERAGLNTEAFF. The DNA of the CDR3 is TGTGCCAGCAGCTTAGAACGGGCGGGCCTAAACACTGAAGCTTTCTTT.